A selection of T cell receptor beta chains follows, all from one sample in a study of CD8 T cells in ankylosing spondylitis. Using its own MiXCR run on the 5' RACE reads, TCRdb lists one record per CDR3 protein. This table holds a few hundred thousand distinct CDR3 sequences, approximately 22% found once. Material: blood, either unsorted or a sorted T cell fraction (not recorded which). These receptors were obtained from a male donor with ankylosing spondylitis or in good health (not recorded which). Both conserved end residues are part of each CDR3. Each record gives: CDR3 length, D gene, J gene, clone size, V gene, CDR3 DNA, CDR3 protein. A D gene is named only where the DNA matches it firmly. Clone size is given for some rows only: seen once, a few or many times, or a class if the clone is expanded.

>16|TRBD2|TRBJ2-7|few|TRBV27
TGTGCCAGCAGTTTACACGGACTAGCGGGGGCCTACGAGCAGTACTTC
CASSLHGLAGAYEQYF
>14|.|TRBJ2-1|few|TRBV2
TGTGCCAGCAGTGATCCCCTCGACTTTGCAGAGCAGTTCTTC
CASSDPLDFAEQFF
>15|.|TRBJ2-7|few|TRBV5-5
TGTGCCAGCAGCTTTGTTGCAGGGCAATCCTACGAGCAGTACTTC
CASSFVAGQSYEQYF
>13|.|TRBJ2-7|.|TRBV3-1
TGTGCCAGCAGCCGACCAGGGTCAGGTGAGCAGTACTTC
CASSRPGSGEQYF
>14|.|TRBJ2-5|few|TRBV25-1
TGTGCCAGCAGTGATATCGGGGTGACAGAGACCCAGTACTTC
CASSDIGVTETQYF
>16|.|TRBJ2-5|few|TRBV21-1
TGTGCCAGCACCAACTTTGTGGGCGTTTCAGAAGAGACCCAGTACTTC
CASTNFVGVSEETQYF
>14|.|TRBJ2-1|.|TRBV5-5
TGTGCCAGCAGCCCGCCAGTAGGGGACAATGAGCAGTTCTTC
CASSPPVGDNEQFF
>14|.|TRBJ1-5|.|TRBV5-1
TGCGCGAGCAATAAACCCCGGATAAGTCAGCCCCAGCATTTT
CASNKPRISQPQHF
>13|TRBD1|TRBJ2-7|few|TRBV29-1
TGCAGCGTCGAGACAGGGAAAGCCTACGAGCAGTACTTC
CSVETGKAYEQYF
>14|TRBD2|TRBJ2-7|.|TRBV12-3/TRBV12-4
TGTGCCAGCATTTTTGGGGGGGGGGCCTACGAGCAGTACTTC
CASIFGGGAYEQYF
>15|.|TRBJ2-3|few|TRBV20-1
TGCAGTGCTAGCGGGGGAGGCTTTAGCACAGATACGCAGTATTTT
CSASGGGFSTDTQYF
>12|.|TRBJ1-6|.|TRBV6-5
TGTGCCAGCAGTGTGGAGGGTTCACCCCTCCACTTT
CASSVEGSPLHF
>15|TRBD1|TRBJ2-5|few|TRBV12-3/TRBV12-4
TGTGCCAGCAGTTGGGGAAGGACAGGACAAGAGACCCAGTACTTC
CASSWGRTGQETQYF
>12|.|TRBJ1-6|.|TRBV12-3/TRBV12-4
TGTGCCAGCAGTTTGAGGGGATCACCCCTCCACTTT
CASSLRGSPLHF
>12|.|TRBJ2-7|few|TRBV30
TGTGCCTGGAGTCTGGACCGCCACGAGCAGTACTTC
CAWSLDRHEQYF
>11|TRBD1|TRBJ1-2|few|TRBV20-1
TGCAGTGCGCGACAGGGGACTGGCTACACCTTC
CSARQGTGYTF
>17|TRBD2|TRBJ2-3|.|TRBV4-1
TGCGCCAGCAGACCCGGGACTAGCGGGGGACCCACAGATACGCAGTATTTT
CASRPGTSGGPTDTQYF
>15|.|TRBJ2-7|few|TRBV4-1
TGCGCCAGCAGCCAAGGATGGGACACCGCCTACGAGCAGTACTTC
CASSQGWDTAYEQYF
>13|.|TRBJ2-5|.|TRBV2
TGTGCCAGCAGTGACTTGGACCAAGAGACCCAGTACTTC
CASSDLDQETQYF
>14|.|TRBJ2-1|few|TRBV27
TGTGCCAGCAGTCCAACTTTCACCTACAATGAGCAGTTCTTC
CASSPTFTYNEQFF
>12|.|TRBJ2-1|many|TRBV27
TGTGCCAGCAGTTCTGCCTACAATGAGCAGTTCTTC
CASSSAYNEQFF
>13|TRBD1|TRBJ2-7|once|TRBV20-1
TGCAGTGCCCCCGAAGGACAGGGAGGCGAGCAGTACTTC
CSAPEGQGGEQYF
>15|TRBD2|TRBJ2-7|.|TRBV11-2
TGTGCCAGCAGCTTAGGTAGCGGGGGGACCTACGAGCAGTACTTC
CASSLGSGGTYEQYF
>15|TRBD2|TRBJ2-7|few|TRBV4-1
TGCGCCAGCAGCCAAGGAGCGGGGGGAACCTACGAGCAGTACTTC
CASSQGAGGTYEQYF
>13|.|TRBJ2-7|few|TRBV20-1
TGCAGTGCTAGATCGAAAGAAGACTACGAGCAGTACTTC
CSARSKEDYEQYF
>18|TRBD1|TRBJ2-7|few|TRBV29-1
TGCAGCGTTGAAGGCGTAAGGGGCCGAGACAGGGGATCATACGAGCAGTACTTC
CSVEGVRGRDRGSYEQYF
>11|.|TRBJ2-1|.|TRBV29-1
TGCAGCGTTGAAGTTGTGTATGAGCAGTTCTTC
CSVEVVYEQFF
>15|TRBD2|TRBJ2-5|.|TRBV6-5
TGTGCCAGCAGTTACTACGCCGGGACTAGAGAGACCCAGTACTTC
CASSYYAGTRETQYF
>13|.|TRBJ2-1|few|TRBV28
TGTGCCAGCAGTTATAGGGGCCCGAATGAGCAGTTCTTC
CASSYRGPNEQFF
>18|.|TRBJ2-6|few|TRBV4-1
TGCGCCAGCAGCCAAGAAGTCGGGACCCTCTCTGGGGCCAACGTCCTGACTTTC
CASSQEVGTLSGANVLTF
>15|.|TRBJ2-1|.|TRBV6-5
TGTGCCAGCAGTTACTCTAGCGAGACAAACAATGAGCAGTTCTTC
CASSYSSETNNEQFF
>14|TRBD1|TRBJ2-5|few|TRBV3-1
TGTGCCAGCAGCCAAGGACAGGGGAAAGAGACCCAGTACTTC
CASSQGQGKETQYF
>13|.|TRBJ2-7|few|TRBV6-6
TGTGCCAGCAGTTACGACGGGTCCTACGAGCAGTACTTC
CASSYDGSYEQYF